The text below deals with one TCR beta chain. This clone has just one count. No antigen is known for it. Base qualities are not at hand, and no much larger clone is one base apart. The immunoSEQ Assay, a bias-controlled multiplex PCR, was used to amplify TCRbeta CDR3 regions from genomic DNA. The paper's processing steps were these. Within the assay, amplification of reference gene primers was used to estimate how many nucleated cells each sample contained. To quantify the absolute abundance of each unique TCRbeta CDR3 rearrangement, sequence reads were collapsed and filtered. For each sample, productive Simpson clonality was calculated by taking the square root of Simpson's diversity index across productive rearrangements. In its TCRdb copy, this immuneACCESS table keeps in-frame sequences only and misses some clones. Where compared with another copy, unresolved V genes explain less than half of these, and the others have no known cause. Clone size and V and J calls were adopted from that table, with D and trimming inferred from the DNA. This sample gives about 110,000 clones in total; roughly 88% of them show up just once. Approximately 6.8% of the sample rests with the top ten.

The sample comes from a study of blood T cell repertoires in COVID-19 (dated by TCRdb to the early 2020s). At the level of the whole study: The collaborator samples originated in the United States, Italy and Spain and spanned the acute and convalescent phases of COVID-19. The prospective study material was composed of cDNA or gDNA derived from T cells, B-cell-depleted T cells, or PBMCs. The dataset comprised deeply sampled blood TCRbeta repertoires from subjects exposed to, actively infected with, or recovered from COVID-19. A freely available public database, intended as a resource for researchers studying the immune response to SARS-CoV-2, is where the repertoires were released. Samples came from the ongoing ImmuneRACE study (first 160 participants) plus 1,254 subjects from 6 global collaborators. Sample metadata almost always included a de-identified subject ID, COVID-19 status, age in years and sex. HLA class I and class II types, where available, came from metadata supplied by the sample provider rather than from assay-based typing. General findings and caveats noted by the study authors: The amount of clinical and demographic metadata varied by source and participant and was provided uncurated.

The collaborating institutions used their own protocols to collect whole blood in K2EDTA tubes. For TCRbeta analysis, collaborator samples were shipped as frozen whole blood, as isolated PBMCs, or as DNA extracted from either sample type. Compared with germline, V lacks 5 bases and J lacks 7 bases; bases without a gene match: 6. CDR1 and CDR2 are drawn from the germline V gene: MDHEN, SYDVKM. CDR3 length: 14 amino acids, cysteine to phenylalanine. Only CDR3 DNA is held: 42 bases, read in frame from base 1. This chain joins TRBV28 to TRBJ1-4, and TRBD1 matches 8 of the central bases. Sequenced sample: peripheral blood. The source of this sequence is a man aged 50 to 59 with active or convalescent COVID-19. CDR3 reads: CASSQDRVGEKLFF. DNA sequence: TGTGCCAGCAGTCAGGACAGGGTTGGTGAAAAACTGTTTTTT. With all but the CDR3 taken from the reference TRBV28 and TRBJ1-4 genes, the full variable domain is: DVKVTQSSRYLVKRTGEKVFLECVQDMDHENMFWYRQDPGLGLRLIYFSYDVKMKEKGDIPEGYSVSREKKERFSLILESASTNQTSMYLCASSQDRVGEKLFFGSGTQLSVL.